Listed below are T cell receptor beta chains from one sample, sequenced in a study of shared clonotypes between healthy human individuals. Assay used: immunoSEQ multiplex PCR; TCRdb lists only in-frame clones, some missing. This sample has 550,000 to 800,000 clones, with approximately 74% found just once. Sequenced sample: memory CD4+ T cells sorted from blood. These receptors all come from a woman aged 30 to 39 in good health. The CDR3 runs from the conserved cysteine through the conserved F or W. The order of the fields is D gene, V gene, clone size, J gene, CDR3 protein, CDR3 DNA. D genes are given only for firm matches. The size entry is marked missing in some rows and otherwise reads once, few, many or a size class.

>TRBD2|TRBV5-1|.|TRBJ2-7
CASSSSPDPASGTYEQYF
TGCGCCAGCAGCTCTTCACCGGACCCGGCTAGCGGAACCTACGAGCAGTACTTC
>.|TRBV5-1|once|TRBJ2-7
CASSLGTGARYEQYF
TGCGCCAGCAGCTTGGGTACGGGGGCGCGGTACGAGCAGTACTTC
>.|TRBV4-1|.|TRBJ2-3
CASRFAGADTQYF
TGCGCCAGCAGGTTCGCTGGGGCGGATACGCAGTATTTT
>TRBD2|TRBV28|few|TRBJ2-5
CASSPLGRGLSQETQYF
TGTGCCAGCAGTCCATTAGGGAGGGGACTATCCCAAGAGACCCAGTACTTC
>.|TRBV28|.|TRBJ1-5
CASSPFESNQPQHF
TGTGCCAGCAGTCCCTTTGAAAGCAATCAGCCCCAGCATTTT
>.|TRBV19|.|TRBJ2-2
CASRGPRTGDTGELFF
TGTGCCAGTAGGGGACCAAGGACGGGAGACACCGGGGAGCTGTTTTTT
>TRBD2|TRBV6-1|few|TRBJ2-3
CASSELGVAGMTDTQYF
TGTGCCAGCAGTGAACTGGGCGTAGCGGGCATGACAGATACGCAGTATTTT
>TRBD2|TRBV6-4|few|TRBJ2-1
CASSDFASGGGNEQFF
TGTGCCAGCAGTGACTTTGCGAGCGGGGGTGGGAATGAGCAGTTCTTC
>.|TRBV9|.|TRBJ2-7
CAYTSGPGRDEQYF
TGTGCCTACACGTCAGGGCCAGGGAGAGACGAGCAGTACTTC
>.|TRBV28|once|TRBJ1-2
CASSPAVGSFYGYTF
TGTGCCAGCAGTCCTGCGGTGGGGTCCTTCTATGGCTACACCTTC
>.|TRBV30|.|TRBJ2-2
CAWSAPWRAGDGELFF
TGTGCCTGGAGTGCCCCCTGGAGGGCCGGTGACGGGGAGCTGTTTTTT
>TRBD2|TRBV6-1|.|TRBJ2-1
CASREAGRYEQFF
TGTGCCAGCAGAGAAGCGGGACGGTATGAGCAGTTCTTC
>.|TRBV28|.|TRBJ1-1
CASSLRTLNTEAFF
TGTGCCAGCAGTTTACGGACACTGAACACTGAAGCTTTCTTT
>.|TRBV29-1|.|TRBJ1-4
CSVEGGGADWKKLFF
TGCAGCGTTGAAGGCGGGGGGGCAGATTGGAAAAAACTGTTTTTT
>.|TRBV2|.|TRBJ1-5
CASSGRGGGQPQHF
TGTGCCAGCAGTGGCCGGGGGGGTGGGCAGCCCCAGCATTTT
>.|TRBV7-3|many|TRBJ2-1
CASSLLTRSDEQFF
TGTGCCAGCAGCCTTCTGACTAGATCCGATGAGCAGTTCTTC
>.|TRBV11-2|.|TRBJ2-3
CASSLGGDGRTDTQYF
TGTGCCAGCAGCTTAGGTGGGGACGGTCGCACAGATACGCAGTATTTT
>.|TRBV27|once|TRBJ2-1
CASSLSRPNEQFF
TGTGCCAGCAGTTTATCGCGGCCCAATGAGCAGTTCTTC
>.|TRBV29-1|.|TRBJ1-3
CSVEDPGTGNTIYF
TGCAGCGTTGAAGATCCCGGGACTGGAAACACCATATATTTT
>.|TRBV29-1|few|TRBJ2-3
CSVKGWLSDTQYF
TGCAGCGTCAAGGGTTGGCTGTCAGATACGCAGTATTTT
>.|TRBV5-1|few|TRBJ1-5
CASSLIQRGVNQPQHF
TGCGCCAGCAGCTTGATACAAAGGGGGGTCAATCAGCCCCAGCATTTT
>.|TRBV7-3|.|TRBJ2-7
CASSLGAASSYEQYF
TGTGCCAGCAGCCTCGGAGCGGCAAGCTCCTACGAGCAGTACTTC
>TRBD1|TRBV2|.|TRBJ1-2
CASSVVRTGGDGYTF
TGTGCCAGCAGTGTAGTTAGGACAGGGGGCGATGGCTACACCTTC
>.|TRBV7-3|.|TRBJ2-6
CASSFYGANVLTF
TGTGCCAGCAGCTTCTATGGGGCCAACGTCCTGACTTTC